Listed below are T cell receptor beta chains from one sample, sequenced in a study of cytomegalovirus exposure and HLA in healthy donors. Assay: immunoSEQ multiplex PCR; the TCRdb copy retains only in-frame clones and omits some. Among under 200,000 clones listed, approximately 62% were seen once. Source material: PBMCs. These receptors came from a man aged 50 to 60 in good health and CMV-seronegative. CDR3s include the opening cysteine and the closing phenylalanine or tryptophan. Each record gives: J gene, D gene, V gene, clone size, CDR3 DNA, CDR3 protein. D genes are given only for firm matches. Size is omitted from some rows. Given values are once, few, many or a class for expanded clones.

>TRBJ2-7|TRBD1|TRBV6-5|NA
TGTGCCAGCAGTTCTCGGGGACAGGGGGCTTACGAGCAGTACTTC
CASSSRGQGAYEQYF
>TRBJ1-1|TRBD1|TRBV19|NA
TGTGCCAGTCAAGACAGGGGGCGAGCTTTCTTT
CASQDRGRAFF
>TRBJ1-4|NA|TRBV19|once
TGTGCCAGTAGTATCGGGCGCAGGGCTAATGAAAAACTGTTTTTT
CASSIGRRANEKLFF
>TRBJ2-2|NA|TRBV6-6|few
TGTGCCAGCAGTTACACTAAACCTGGGGAGCTGTTTTTT
CASSYTKPGELFF
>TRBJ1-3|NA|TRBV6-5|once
TGTGCCAGCAGTTACACCCACCAGGCAGGAAACACCATATATTTT
CASSYTHQAGNTIYF
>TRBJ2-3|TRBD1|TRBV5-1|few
TGCGCCAGCAGCCCGGGCCGACAGGGGAACACAGATACGCAGTATTTT
CASSPGRQGNTDTQYF
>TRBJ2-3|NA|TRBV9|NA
TGTGCCAGCAGCCAACTGGACTTAGCAGGAGATACGCAGTATTTT
CASSQLDLAGDTQYF
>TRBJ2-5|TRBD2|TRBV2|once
TGTGCCAGCAGGAAGACTGTTGGGGGGGAAGAGACCCAGTACTTC
CASRKTVGGEETQYF
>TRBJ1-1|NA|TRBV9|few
TGTGCCAGCAGCGTAGTGGGGGGAATGAACACTGAAGCTTTCTTT
CASSVVGGMNTEAFF
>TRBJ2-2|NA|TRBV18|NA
TGTGCCAGCTCACCAGGCTCAGGTTGGAACACCGGGGAGCTGTTTTTT
CASSPGSGWNTGELFF
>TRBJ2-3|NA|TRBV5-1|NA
TGCGCCAGCAGCTTGGTAGTTAGCGGCACAGATACGCAGTATTTT
CASSLVVSGTDTQYF
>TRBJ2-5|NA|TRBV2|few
TGTGCCAGCAGTGACACAGACAGTTACCAAGAGACCCAGTACTTC
CASSDTDSYQETQYF
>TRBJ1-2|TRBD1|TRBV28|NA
TGTGCCAGCAGCTTCCGGGACAGGGGGAACTATGGCTACACCTTC
CASSFRDRGNYGYTF
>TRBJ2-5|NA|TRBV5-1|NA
TGCGCCAGCAGCCCCAGTGGGGGCCCTCTCCAAGAGACCCAGTACTTC
CASSPSGGPLQETQYF
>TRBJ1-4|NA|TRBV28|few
TGTGCCAGCACCCCCGCGGGGGAAACTAATGAAAAACTGTTTTTT
CASTPAGETNEKLFF
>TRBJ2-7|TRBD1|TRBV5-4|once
TGTGCCAGCAGCCAGACAGGGATAACCTACGAGCAGTACTTC
CASSQTGITYEQYF
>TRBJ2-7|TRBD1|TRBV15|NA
TGTGCCACCAGCAGATCTGTAGGGACAGGGGCCTACGAGCAGTACTTC
CATSRSVGTGAYEQYF
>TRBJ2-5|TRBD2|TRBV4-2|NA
TGTGCCAGCAGCCAAGATTCTAGCGGGGGGGTCCAAGAGACCCAGTACTTC
CASSQDSSGGVQETQYF
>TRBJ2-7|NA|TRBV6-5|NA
TGTGCCAGCAAGACAGCTACCTACGAGCAGTACTTC
CASKTATYEQYF
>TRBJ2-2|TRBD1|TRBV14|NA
TGTGCCAGCAGCCAAGATGAGTCGACAGGGGGCCGCACCGGGGAGCTGTTTTTT
CASSQDESTGGRTGELFF
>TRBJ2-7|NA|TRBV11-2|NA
TGTGCCAGCAGCTTTCCCGGGACAAGGGCCTACGAGCAGTACTTC
CASSFPGTRAYEQYF
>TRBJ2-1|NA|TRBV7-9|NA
TGTGCCAGCTCATCCTTGGGACGGGGGGCCAATGAGCAGTTCTTC
CASSSLGRGANEQFF
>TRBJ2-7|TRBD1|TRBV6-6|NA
TGTGCCAGCAGTTACACGGGACAGAGGTACGAGCAGTACTTC
CASSYTGQRYEQYF
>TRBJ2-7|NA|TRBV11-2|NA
TGTGCCAGCAGCTTCGGAGGAGGTCCCTACGAGCAGTACTTC
CASSFGGGPYEQYF
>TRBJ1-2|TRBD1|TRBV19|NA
TGTGCCAGTACGGGGGGGACAGCTAACTATGGCTACACCTTC
CASTGGTANYGYTF
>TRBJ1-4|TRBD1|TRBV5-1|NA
TGCGCCAGCAGCTTGGGGGGGACAGGTGTTAATGAAAAACTGTTTTTT
CASSLGGTGVNEKLFF
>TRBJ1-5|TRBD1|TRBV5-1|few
TGCGCCAGCAGCTTGACGGGACAGGAGCTTCAGCCCCAGCATTTT
CASSLTGQELQPQHF
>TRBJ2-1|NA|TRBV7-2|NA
TGTGCCAGCAGTCAGAAGGGGGACCACTACAATGAGCAGTTCTTC
CASSQKGDHYNEQFF
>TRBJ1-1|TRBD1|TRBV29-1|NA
TGCAGCGTCGGGGACAGGAAAGCTTTCTTT
CSVGDRKAFF
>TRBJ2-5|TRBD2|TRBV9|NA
TGTGCCAGCAGCGGGACTAGCGGTTGGGAGACCCAGTACTTC
CASSGTSGWETQYF
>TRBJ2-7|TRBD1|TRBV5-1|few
TGCGCCAGCAGCCTATCCGGGACAGGGGGAGACGAGCAGTACTTC
CASSLSGTGGDEQYF
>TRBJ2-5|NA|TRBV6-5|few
TGTGCCAGCGGTAGGCGGGGAGGACAAGAGACCCAGTACTTC
CASGRRGGQETQYF
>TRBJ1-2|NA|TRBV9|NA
TGTGCCAGCAGCGTAGTCGGGGGCTATGGCTACACCTTC
CASSVVGGYGYTF
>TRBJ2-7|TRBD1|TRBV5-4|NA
TGTGCCAGCAGCCCCGGGACAGAGATCTACGAGCAGTACTTC
CASSPGTEIYEQYF
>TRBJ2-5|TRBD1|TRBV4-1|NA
TGCGCCAGCAGCCCCAGGGCACAGGGGGCGGCAGGGGAGACCCAGTACTTC
CASSPRAQGAAGETQYF
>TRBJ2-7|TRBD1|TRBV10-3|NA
TGTGCCATCACCAACTTAGGACAGGGGGCCTCCTACGAGCAGTACTTC
CAITNLGQGASYEQYF
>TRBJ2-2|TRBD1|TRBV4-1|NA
TGCGCCAGCAGCACCCCTGGACAGGGGAACACCGGGGAGCTGTTTTTT
CASSTPGQGNTGELFF
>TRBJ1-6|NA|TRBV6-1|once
TGTGCCAGCAGTGAAGCAAGGGCGGGAGCGTCTGGAAATTCACCCCTCCACTTT
CASSEARAGASGNSPLHF
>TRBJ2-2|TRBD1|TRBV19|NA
TGTGCCAGTAGTCCCGGGACAGCCGCGAACACCGGGGAGCTGTTTTTT
CASSPGTAANTGELFF
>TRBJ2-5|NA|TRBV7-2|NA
TGTGCCAGCAGCTTAGATCACGGCCAAGAGACCCAGTACTTC
CASSLDHGQETQYF
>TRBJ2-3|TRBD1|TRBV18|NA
TGTGCCAGCTCACCCCGGACAGGGGGCAGCGCAGATACGCAGTATTTT
CASSPRTGGSADTQYF
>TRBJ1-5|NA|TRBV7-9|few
TGTGCCAGCAGCTTAGGACCAGGGTTCAATCAGCCCCAGCATTTT
CASSLGPGFNQPQHF
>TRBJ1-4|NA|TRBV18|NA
TGTGCCAGCTCACCAGGGCTTAATGAAAAACTGTTTTTT
CASSPGLNEKLFF
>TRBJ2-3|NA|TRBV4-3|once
TGCGCCAGCAGCCAAGAGGCAGCGGGTGGTAGTAACACAGATACGCAGTATTTT
CASSQEAAGGSNTDTQYF
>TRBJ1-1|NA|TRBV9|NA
TGTGCCAGCAGCGTTCAGGTAAGCTTCACTGAAGCTTTCTTT
CASSVQVSFTEAFF
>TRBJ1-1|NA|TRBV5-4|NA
TGTGCCAGCAGCTTGGCTGCGGAGAACACTGAAGCTTTCTTT
CASSLAAENTEAFF